These 16 T cell receptor beta chains originate from one sample sequenced in a study of CD8 T cells in ankylosing spondylitis. TCRdb reprocessed the 5' RACE reads with MiXCR, giving one entry per CDR3 protein. This table has about 42,000 distinct CDR3 sequences, around 2.9% appearing once. The sample comprised blood, either unsorted or a sorted T cell fraction (not recorded which). The receptors derive from a male donor with ankylosing spondylitis or in good health (not recorded which).

This clonotype was detected ten times or more. The V call is TRBV9, the J call TRBJ2-7; TRBD2 matches at 8 bases. CDR1 is SGDLS and CDR2 is YYNGEE in the germline V gene. V was clipped by 0 bases and J by 0 bases; unmatched bases: 5. This CDR3 has 16 amino acids. DNA of the CDR3: TGTGCCAGCAGCGTAGGCGAAAGCGGGAGCTCCTACGAGCAGTACTTC. Translation: CASSVGESGSSYEQYF.

This clonotype was found many times. This chain connects TRBV9 to TRBJ1-1; D remains ambiguous. V was pared by 3 bases and J by 3 bases, with 9 bases between. Per the germline V gene, CDR1 is SGDLS and CDR2 is YYNGEE. The CDR3 totals 13 residues. CDR3 region: CASSAQVDTEAFF. CDR3 DNA: TGTGCCAGCAGCGCCCAAGTAGACACTGAAGCTTTCTTT.

This clonotype was seen at least ten times. The genes are TRBV9 and TRBJ2-7; 7 bases line up with TRBD1. The germline CDR1 and CDR2 sequences are SGDLS and YYNGEE. The CDR3 has 16 amino acids. Trimming at V came to 4 bases and at J to 4 bases, leaving 14 bases not matched to a gene. This CDR3 is CASSRDRDHYLYEQYF. For the CDR3, the DNA is TGTGCCAGCAGCAGAGACAGGGACCACTACCTTTACGAGCAGTACTTC.

This clonotype has at least ten counts. The chain has TRBV9 and TRBJ1-1; D is unclear. Germline V gene data show CDR1 as SGDLS and CDR2 as YYNGEE. The CDR3 is 15 amino acids. Trimming pared 2 bases from V and 2 bases from J, leaving 13 bases between. CDR3 loop: CASSVSGRENTEAFF. The CDR3 DNA follows: TGTGCCAGCAGCGTTTCGGGGAGGGAAAACACTGAAGCTTTCTTT.

There are many counts of this clonotype. The chain uses TRBV9 and TRBJ2-2; 7 bases match TRBD2. The CDR3 consists of 15 residues. In germline, CDR1 is SGDLS, CDR2 YYNGEE. The junction had 6 bases not matched to a gene; V was cut back by 3 bases and J by 4 bases. The CDR3 nucleotides are TGTGCCAGCAGCGACGCGGGAGTGTCCACCGGGGAGCTGTTTTTT. Its protein is CASSDAGVSTGELFF.

The gene calls are TRBV9 and TRBJ2-3; 9 bases align to TRBD2. The CDR3 loop spans 16 amino acids. In germline, CDR1 is SGDLS, CDR2 YYNGEE. V lost 0 bases and J lost 7; bases outside the gene matches: 9. The CDR3 DNA follows: TGTGCCAGCAGCGTAGCGAATAGCGGGAGTCTGCATACGCAGTATTTT. Translating it yields CASSVANSGSLHTQYF.

This clonotype was recorded at least ten times. The V and J genes are TRBV9 and TRBJ2-1, with 8 positions matching TRBD2. CDR1 SGDLS and CDR2 YYNGEE come from the germline V gene. V shed 5 bases and J 6 bases; nucleotides not matched to a gene: 10. This CDR3 has 15 amino acids. CDR3 DNA: TGTGCCAGCAGACCCCGGGTAGCGGGGCTCAATGAGCAGTTCTTC. Amino acids: CASRPRVAGLNEQFF.

This clonotype has at least ten counts. The chain couples TRBV9 to TRBJ1-5; D gene uncertain. The CDR3 runs 17 residues. Germline lookup yields CDR1 SGDLS and CDR2 YYNGEE. The V gene lost 0 bases and the J gene lost 2 bases, with 15 bases spanning the gap. The chain's CDR3 is CASSVAPGMGGNQPQHF. In DNA form, the CDR3 reads TGTGCCAGCAGCGTAGCCCCCGGAATGGGAGGCAATCAGCCCCAGCATTTT. The variable domain in full, with the rest retrieved from reference TRBV9 and TRBJ1-5, is DSGVTQTPKHLITATGQRVTLRCSPRSGDLSVYWYQQSLDQGLQFLIQYYNGEERAKGNILERFSAQQFPDLHSELNLSSLELGDSALYFCASSVAPGMGGNQPQHFGDGTRLSIL.

This clonotype was counted at least ten times. The V gene is TRBV9, the J gene TRBJ2-2; 12 bases agree with TRBD2. Germline CDR1 and CDR2: SGDLS and YYNGEE. The CDR3 has 18 residues. The V gene end was trimmed by 3 bases and the J gene end by 3 bases; junction bases not matched to a gene: 9. The CDR3 region is CASSGTSGTPRYTGELFF. The CDR3 nucleotides read TGTGCCAGCAGCGGGACTAGCGGGACCCCCCGATACACCGGGGAGCTGTTTTTT. The whole variable domain, remainder taken from reference TRBV9 and TRBJ2-2, is DSGVTQTPKHLITATGQRVTLRCSPRSGDLSVYWYQQSLDQGLQFLIQYYNGEERAKGNILERFSAQQFPDLHSELNLSSLELGDSALYFCASSGTSGTPRYTGELFFGEGSRLTVL.

The table lists this clonotype with many counts. CDR3 nucleotide sequence: TGTGCCAGCAGCGTACAATCGGGAATCAGCTCTGGGGCCAACGTCCTGACTTTC. Amino acid sequence: CASSVQSGISSGANVLTF. This sequence joins TRBV9 and TRBJ2-6, with D perhaps TRBD2 (5 bases). Looked up from germline, CDR1 is SGDLS and CDR2 is YYNGEE. CDR3 length: 18 amino acids. V lost 1 base and J lost 0, with 14 bases in between.

This clonotype was observed many times. The chain links TRBV9 to TRBJ1-6; TRBD1 matches 8 bases. This CDR3 is built from 16 residues. With 0 bases clipped from V and 6 bases from J, the junction kept 5 bases outside the gene matches. Germline CDR1 SGDLS, CDR2 YYNGEE. The DNA of the CDR3 is TGTGCCAGCAGCGTAGACGGACAGGGCGTTAATTCACCCCTCCACTTT. Translation gives CASSVDGQGVNSPLHF.

There are many counts of this clonotype. CDR3 nucleotides: TGTGCCAGCAGCGTAGGGGAGACCTACGAGCAGTACTTC. Its protein product is CASSVGETYEQYF. The chain carries TRBV9 and TRBJ2-7; D perhaps matches TRBD2 (5 bases). The V gene lost 0 bases and the J gene lost 2 bases, with 6 bases spanning the gap. The CDR3 has 13 residues. Germline CDR1 reads SGDLS; CDR2 reads YYNGEE.

This clonotype has at least ten counts. This rearrangement joins TRBV9 to TRBJ2-7; 10 bases map to TRBD1. CDR3 length: 15 amino acids. Trimming took 3 bases from V and 4 from J; bases not matched to a gene: 7. Germline CDR1 and CDR2: SGDLS and YYNGEE. In nucleotides, the CDR3 is TGTGCCAGCAGCGCCTCCGGGACAGGGGTTTACGAGCAGTACTTC. As protein: CASSASGTGVYEQYF.

This clonotype was counted many times. The chain joins TRBV9 to TRBJ1-1, with a tentative D call TRBD1 (5 bases). The CDR3 runs 13 residues. The germline V gene encodes CDR1 SGDLS and CDR2 YYNGEE. Trimming shortened V by 5 bases and J by 0 bases, and 8 bases separated the two germline ends. CDR3 amino acids: CASRAGMNTEAFF. DNA of the CDR3: TGTGCCAGCAGAGCAGGGATGAACACTGAAGCTTTCTTT.

This clonotype was counted a few times. The rearrangement links TRBV9 to TRBJ1-5; the D is unclear. Trimming shortened V by 3 bases and J by 3 bases, and 7 bases separated the two germline ends. Germline CDR1 is SGDLS and CDR2 is YYNGEE. This CDR3 is built from 13 residues. For the CDR3, the DNA is TGTGCCAGCAGCGGCGGGCTCAATCAGCCCCAGCATTTT. As protein: CASSGGLNQPQHF.

The chain links TRBV9 to TRBJ2-1, with a possible D match to TRBD2 (5 bases). The CDR3 has 17 residues. V was shortened by 4 bases and J by 10 bases, with 27 bases between the two germline ends. Germline values: CDR1 SGDLS, CDR2 YYNGEE. The chain's CDR3 is CASSPRIGSIVLGEQFF. For the CDR3, the DNA is TGTGCCAGCAGCCCAAGAATAGGGAGCATCGTCCTCGGGGAGCAGTTCTTC.